One and the same sample provided the 21 T cell receptor beta chains below, sequenced in a study of T-cell memory formation after mild COVID-19. MiXCR, applied by TCRdb to the 5' RACE reads, yields one record per CDR3 protein. The table records hundreds of thousands of distinct CDR3 sequences, 20% of them present only once. The sequencing sample was made of PBMCs or a T cell subset sorted from them (not recorded which). Source of these receptors: an adult woman who had mild COVID-19 (a few samples of this study predate the infection). Cell type and time point are not known.

The J gene is TRBJ1-2, the V gene TRBV29-1, with 7 bases aligning to TRBD1. The CDR3 has 12 amino acids. Looked up from germline, CDR1 is SQVTM and CDR2 is ANQGSEA. The ends lost 6 bases at V and 4 bases at J; junction bases unmatched: 5. The CDR3 bases are TGCAGCGTAGAGGGGGCCCCCTATGGCTACACCTTC. Its protein is CSVEGAPYGYTF. Using reference TRBV29-1 and TRBJ1-2 for the parts outside the CDR3, the full variable domain is SAVISQKPSRDICQRGTSLTIQCQVDSQVTMMFWYRQQPGQSLTLIATANQGSEATYESGFVIDKFPISRPNLTFSTLTVSNMSPEDSSIYLCSVEGAPYGYTFGSGTRLTVV.

A few counts support this clonotype. This sequence joins TRBV7-2 and TRBJ2-7, with 7 bases aligning to TRBD2. The CDR3 totals 13 residues. Germline CDR1 is SGHTA and CDR2 is FQGNSA. V shed 4 bases, J shed 3 bases, and the junction held 3 bases outside the gene matches. Here the CDR3 DNA reads TGTGCCAGCAGCTCCGGACTAGACTACGAGCAGTACTTC. Residues: CASSSGLDYEQYF.

This chain joins TRBV29-1 and TRBJ2-1; 9 nucleotides line up with TRBD1. The V segment lost 6 bases and the J segment 6 bases; nucleotides outside the gene matches: 9. This CDR3 is 14 amino acids long. Germline V gene lookup returns CDR1 SQVTM and CDR2 ANQGSEA. CDR3 DNA sequence: TGCAGCGTCCCGGGACAGGGCTATTCCAATGAGCAGTTCTTC. It is translated as CSVPGQGYSNEQFF.

This clonotype came up a few times. The chain combines TRBV7-6 with TRBJ1-5; 8 nucleotides agree with TRBD1. Germline CDR1 is SGHVS and CDR2 is FNYEAQ. The V gene end was trimmed by 1 base and the J gene end by 6 bases; junction bases not matched to a gene: 2. The CDR3 consists of 14 residues. The CDR3 nucleotides are TGTGCCAGCAGCTTAGGACAGGGGATTCAGCCCCAGCATTTT. This translates into CASSLGQGIQPQHF.

The chain has TRBV6-5 and TRBJ2-6; D might be TRBD1 (7 bases). Germline V CDR1 and CDR2: MNHEY, SVGAGI. Trimming cost V 1 base and J 0 bases, with 19 bases left between them. The CDR3 has 20 amino acids. CDR3 coding DNA: TGTGCCAGCAGTTACTTAAGGAGGGGGCCGGGCAGCTCTGGGGCCAACGTCCTGACTTTC. Residues: CASSYLRRGPGSSGANVLTF.

The V gene is TRBV2, the J gene TRBJ1-1; D gene unclear. The CDR3 covers 14 residues. The V end was cut by 3 bases, the J end by 3 bases, with 11 bases between. Germline V CDR1 and CDR2: SNHLY, FYNNEI. CDR3 coding DNA: TGTGCCAGCAGTGACACGTCGTATGACACTGAAGCTTTCTTT. Its protein product is CASSDTSYDTEAFF.

The CDR3 sequence is CASTEVGARTDTQYF. Here the CDR3 DNA reads TGTGCCAGCACTGAGGTCGGGGCCCGCACAGATACGCAGTATTTT. This chain connects TRBV7-2 to TRBJ2-3; D may correspond to TRBD1 or TRBD2 (5 bases each). CDR3 length: 15 amino acids. The germline CDR1 and CDR2 sequences are SGHTA and FQGNSA. V gave up 7 bases and J gave up 1 base, with 15 bases separating them.

The chain joins TRBV10-3 to TRBJ1-3; tentatively, D is TRBD1 (5 bases). Deletions cut 4 bases from V and 0 bases from J, with 16 bases between. Germline values: CDR1 ENHRY, CDR2 SYGVKD. The CDR3 extends over 17 amino acids. In DNA, the CDR3 is TGTGCCATCAGTGCGGTACAGGAACTAAGCTCTGGAAACACCATATATTTT. Its translation is CAISAVQELSSGNTIYF.

This chain connects TRBV5-6 to TRBJ2-3; 13 nucleotides align to TRBD2. The length of the CDR3 is 19 residues. The junction had 13 bases not matched to a gene; V was cut back by 4 bases and J by 2 bases. CDR1 and CDR2 (germline): SGHDT, YYEEEE. CDR3 residues: CASSNGLAGALLNTDTQYF. Written as DNA, the CDR3 is TGTGCCAGCAGCAATGGACTAGCGGGGGCCCTACTCAACACAGATACGCAGTATTTT.

CDR3 residues: CASKGGDTQYF. CDR3 DNA sequence: TGTGCCAGCAAAGGGGGGGATACGCAGTATTTT. The chain uses TRBV6-6 and TRBJ2-3; D assignment may be TRBD1 or TRBD2 (6 bases each). Germline assignment: CDR1 MNHNY and CDR2 SVGAGI (reference sequence). This CDR3 is 11 amino acids long. The ends were cut back, 7 bases at V and 6 bases at J, with 8 bases in the middle.

This clonotype appeared many times. J is TRBJ2-3 and V is TRBV4-1, with 7 bases lining up with TRBD1. V shed 5 bases and J 8 bases; nucleotides not matched to a gene: 13. Germline assignment: CDR1 MGHRA and CDR2 YSYEKL. The CDR3 runs to 15 residues. DNA for the CDR3: TGCGCCAGCAGCAGCGAAGACAGGGTGGTGGGTACGCAGTATTTT. This gives the protein CASSSEDRVVGTQYF.

Of note for this clonotype: Compared with germline, one end of the junction differs, possibly owing to a read error. V usage is TRBV10-3 and J usage is TRBJ2-7, with D maybe TRBD2 (5 bases). Germline values: CDR1 ENHRY, CDR2 SYGVKD. The CDR3 runs to 11 residues. CDR3 sequence: CAISDDYKQYF. The CDR3 coding sequence is TGTGCCATCAGTGACGACTACAAGCAGTACTTC.

The gene calls are TRBV7-8 and TRBJ2-3; 11 positions agree with TRBD2. This CDR3 contains 17 residues. V shed 5 bases and J 2 bases; nucleotides not matched to a gene: 9. Looked up from germline, CDR1 is SGHVS and CDR2 is FQNEAQ. CDR3 in DNA: TGTGCCAGCAGCCCTCCCCGACTAGCGGGGACCACAGATACGCAGTATTTT. It encodes CASSPPRLAGTTDTQYF.

V and J are TRBV21-1 and TRBJ1-1; the D call TRBD1 from the table was never checked on the DNA. TRBV21-1 is a known pseudogene. The CDR3 runs to 13 residues. The CDR3 here is CASKQGANTEAFF. The CDR3 bases are TGTGCCAGCAAACAGGGCGCGAACACTGAAGCTTTCTTT.

This clonotype was seen a handful of times. The chain employs TRBV20-1 and TRBJ2-1; 7 nucleotides align to TRBD2. The V and J ends lost 1 base and 7 bases, in that order; junction bases with no gene match: 10. Germline V gene lookup returns CDR1 DFQATT and CDR2 SNEGSKA (reference sequence). CDR3 length: 15 amino acids. DNA of the CDR3: TGCAGTGCTAGAGTGAGCGGGGACCCGCTGAATGAGCAGTTCTTC. This sequence encodes CSARVSGDPLNEQFF.

V and J are TRBV5-5 and TRBJ1-1; 7 bases map to TRBD1. This CDR3 is 15 amino acids long. V shed 4 bases and J 3 bases; nucleotides not matched to a gene: 9. From germline, CDR1 is SGHKS and CDR2 YYEKEE (reference sequence). The CDR3 loop is CASSHFDRADTEAFF. CDR3 DNA: TGTGCCAGCAGCCACTTCGACAGGGCGGACACTGAAGCTTTCTTT.

This sequence joins TRBV5-6 and TRBJ2-3, with D perhaps assigned TRBD1 or TRBD2 (6 bases each). This CDR3 contains 17 residues. The V gene lost 4 bases and the J gene lost 6 bases, with 24 bases spanning the gap. Germline V gene lookup returns CDR1 SGHDT and CDR2 YYEEEE. This CDR3 is CASSRGKRGRGQDTQYF. Here the CDR3 DNA reads TGTGCCAGCAGCCGAGGCAAACGGGGGCGTGGGCAGGATACGCAGTATTTT.

This chain joins TRBV14 and TRBJ2-7; D is undetermined. Looked up from germline, CDR1 is SGHDN and CDR2 is FVKESK. The CDR3 has 15 amino acids. The ends were cut back, 0 bases at V and 0 bases at J, with 9 bases in the middle. The CDR3 sequence is CASSQETAHSYEQYF. The CDR3 region has the DNA TGTGCCAGCAGCCAAGAGACGGCCCACTCCTACGAGCAGTACTTC.

The rearrangement uses TRBV12-3 or TRBV12-4 and TRBJ1-2; D perhaps matches TRBD1 (5 bases). The CDR3 runs to 16 residues. With 3 bases removed from V and 0 bases from J, the gap between germline ends came to 14 bases. CDR3 sequence (DNA): TGTGCCAGCAGTTTGGGGGGATTCTCCCCTAACTATGGCTACACCTTC. This translates into CASSLGGFSPNYGYTF.

This rearrangement joins TRBV7-2 to TRBJ2-7; D unresolved. The germline CDR1 and CDR2 sequences are SGHTA and FQGNSA. This CDR3 has 14 amino acids. Trimming stripped 1 base from V and 1 base from J, with 8 bases between. The CDR3 sequence is CASSLEGQSYEQYF. DNA for the CDR3: TGTGCCAGCAGCTTAGAAGGGCAGTCCTACGAGCAGTACTTC.

The rearrangement uses TRBV3-1 and TRBJ2-2; D call uncertain. Per germline, CDR1 LGHDT and CDR2 YNNKEL (reference sequence). The CDR3 spans 15 residues. V lost 1 base, J lost 4 bases, and 10 bases lay in between. CDR3 protein: CASSQGARSTGELFF. The CDR3 DNA follows: TGTGCCAGCAGCCAAGGGGCCAGGAGCACCGGGGAGCTGTTTTTT.